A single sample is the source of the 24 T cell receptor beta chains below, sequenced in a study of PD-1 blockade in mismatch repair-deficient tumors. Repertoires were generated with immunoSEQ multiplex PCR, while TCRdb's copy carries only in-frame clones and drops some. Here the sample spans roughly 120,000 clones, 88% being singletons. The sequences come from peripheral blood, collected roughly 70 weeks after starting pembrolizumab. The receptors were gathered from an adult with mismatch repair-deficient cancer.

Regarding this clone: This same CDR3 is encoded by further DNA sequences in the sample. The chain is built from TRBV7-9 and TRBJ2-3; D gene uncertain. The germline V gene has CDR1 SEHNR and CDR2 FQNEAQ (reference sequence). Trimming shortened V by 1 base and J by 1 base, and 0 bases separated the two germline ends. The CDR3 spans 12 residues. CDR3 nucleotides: TGTGCCAGCAGCTTAGGCACAGATACGCAGTATTTT. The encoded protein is CASSLGTDTQYF.

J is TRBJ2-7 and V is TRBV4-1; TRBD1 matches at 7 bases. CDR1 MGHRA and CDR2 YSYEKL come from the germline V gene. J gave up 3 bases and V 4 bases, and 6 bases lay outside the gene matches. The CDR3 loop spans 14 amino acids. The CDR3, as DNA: TGCGCCAGCAGCCGCGAAGGACAGGACTACGAGCAGTACTTC. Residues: CASSREGQDYEQYF.

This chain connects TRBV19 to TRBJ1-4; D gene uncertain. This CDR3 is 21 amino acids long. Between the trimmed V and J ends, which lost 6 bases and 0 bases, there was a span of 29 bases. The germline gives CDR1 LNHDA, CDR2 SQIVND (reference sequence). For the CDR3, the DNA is TGTGCCAGTAGACCTCATGCGACTGTTCGGTTCAGTCTTACAACTAATGAAAAACTGTTTTTT. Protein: CASRPHATVRFSLTTNEKLFF.

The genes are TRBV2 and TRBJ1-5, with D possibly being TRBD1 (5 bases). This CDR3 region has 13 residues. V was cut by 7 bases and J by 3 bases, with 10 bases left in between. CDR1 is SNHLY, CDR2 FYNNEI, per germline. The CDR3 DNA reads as TGTGCCAGCACTGACAGCTACAATCAGCCCCAGCATTTT. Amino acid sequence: CASTDSYNQPQHF.

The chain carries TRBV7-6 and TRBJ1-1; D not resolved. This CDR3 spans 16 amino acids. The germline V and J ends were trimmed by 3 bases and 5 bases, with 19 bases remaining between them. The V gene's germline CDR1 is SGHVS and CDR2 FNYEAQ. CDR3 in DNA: TGTGCCAGCAGCTTTTCCGCGCCCGGGGAGGGAACTGAAGCTTTCTTT. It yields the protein CASSFSAPGEGTEAFF.

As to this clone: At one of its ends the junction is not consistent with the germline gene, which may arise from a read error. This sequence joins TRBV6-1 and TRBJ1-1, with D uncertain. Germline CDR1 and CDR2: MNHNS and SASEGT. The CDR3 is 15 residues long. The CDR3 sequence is CANSEFRTLNTEAFF. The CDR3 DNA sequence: TGTGCCAACAGTGAATTTCGTACTCTGAACACTGAAGCTTTCTTT.

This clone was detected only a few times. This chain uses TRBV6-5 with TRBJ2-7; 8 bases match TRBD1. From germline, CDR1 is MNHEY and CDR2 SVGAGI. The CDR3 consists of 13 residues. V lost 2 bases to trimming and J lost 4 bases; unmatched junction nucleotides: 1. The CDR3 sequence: CASSYRQGYEQYF. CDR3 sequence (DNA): TGTGCCAGCAGTTACCGACAGGGGTACGAGCAGTACTTC.

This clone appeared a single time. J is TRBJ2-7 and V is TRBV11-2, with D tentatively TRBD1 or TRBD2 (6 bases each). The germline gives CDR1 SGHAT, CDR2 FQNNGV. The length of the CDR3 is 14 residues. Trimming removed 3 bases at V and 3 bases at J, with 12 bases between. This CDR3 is CASSLTGGGYEQYF. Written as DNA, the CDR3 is TGTGCCAGCAGCTTGACCGGAGGGGGCTACGAGCAGTACTTC.

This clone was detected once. Here the CDR3 reads CASSLGTGAAPPNEKLFF. The CDR3 DNA follows: TGTGCCAGCAGTTTGGGGACAGGGGCTGCCCCACCTAATGAAAAACTGTTTTTT. The rearrangement joins TRBV28 to TRBJ1-4, with 10 bases matching TRBD1. Trimming took 3 bases from V and 3 from J; bases not matched to a gene: 10. CDR3 length: 18 residues. Germline values: CDR1 MDHEN, CDR2 SYDVKM.

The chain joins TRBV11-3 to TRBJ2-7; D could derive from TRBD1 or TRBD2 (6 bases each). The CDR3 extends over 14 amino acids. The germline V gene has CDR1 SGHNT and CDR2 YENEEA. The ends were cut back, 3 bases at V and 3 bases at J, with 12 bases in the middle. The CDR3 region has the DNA TGTGCCAGCAGCTTGACCGGAGGGGGCTACGAGCAGTACTTC. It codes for CASSLTGGGYEQYF.

The CDR3 reads CASSLQTGQINEKLFF. The CDR3 DNA reads TGTGCCAGCAGCTTGCAGACGGGACAAATTAATGAAAAACTGTTTTTT. The rearrangement links TRBV7-2 to TRBJ1-4; tentative D call: TRBD1 (6 bases). V lost 3 bases and J 4 bases, leaving 15 bases between the germline ends. In germline, CDR1 is SGHTA, CDR2 FQGNSA. This CDR3 is 16 amino acids long.

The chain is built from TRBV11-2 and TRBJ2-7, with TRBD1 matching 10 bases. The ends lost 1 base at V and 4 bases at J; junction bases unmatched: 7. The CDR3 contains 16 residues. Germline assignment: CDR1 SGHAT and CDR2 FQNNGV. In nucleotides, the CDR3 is TGTGCCAGCAGCTTAGGTGCGTGGGACAGGGGATACGAGCAGTACTTC. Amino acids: CASSLGAWDRGYEQYF.

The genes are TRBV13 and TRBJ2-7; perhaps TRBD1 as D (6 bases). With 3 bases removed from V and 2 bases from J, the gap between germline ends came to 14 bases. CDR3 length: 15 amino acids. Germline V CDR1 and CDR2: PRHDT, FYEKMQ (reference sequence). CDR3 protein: CASSFRGAATYEQYF. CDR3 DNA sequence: TGTGCCAGCAGCTTCAGGGGCGCGGCAACCTACGAGCAGTACTTC. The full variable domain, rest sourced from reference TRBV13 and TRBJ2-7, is AAGVIQSPRHLIKEKRETATLKCYPIPRHDTVYWYQQGPGQDPQFLISFYEKMQSDKGSIPDRFSAQQFSDYHSELNMSSLELGDSALYFCASSFRGAATYEQYFGPGTRLTVT.

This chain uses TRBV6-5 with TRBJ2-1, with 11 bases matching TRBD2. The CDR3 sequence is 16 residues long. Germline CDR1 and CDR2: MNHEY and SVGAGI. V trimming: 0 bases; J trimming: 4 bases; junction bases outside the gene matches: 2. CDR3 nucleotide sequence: TGTGCCAGCAGTTACTCTGCTAGCGGGGGGTACAATGAGCAGTTCTTC. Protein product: CASSYSASGGYNEQFF.

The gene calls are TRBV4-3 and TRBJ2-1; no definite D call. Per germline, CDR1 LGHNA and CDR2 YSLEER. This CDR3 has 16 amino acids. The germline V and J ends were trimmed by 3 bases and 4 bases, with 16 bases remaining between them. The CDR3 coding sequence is TGCGCCAGCAGCCAGAAGGTCCACGGCAGTTACAATGAGCAGTTCTTC. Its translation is CASSQKVHGSYNEQFF.

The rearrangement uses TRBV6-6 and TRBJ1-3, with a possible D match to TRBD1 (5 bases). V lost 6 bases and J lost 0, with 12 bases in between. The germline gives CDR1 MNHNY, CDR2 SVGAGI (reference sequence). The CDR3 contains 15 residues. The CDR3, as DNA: TGTGCCAGCAGCTGGGGACGGGCCTCTGGAAACACCATATATTTT. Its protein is CASSWGRASGNTIYF.

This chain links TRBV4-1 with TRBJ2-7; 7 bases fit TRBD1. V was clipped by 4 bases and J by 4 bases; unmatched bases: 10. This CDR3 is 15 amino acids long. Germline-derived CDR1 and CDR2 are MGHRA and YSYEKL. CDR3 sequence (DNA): TGCGCCAGCAGCCCTCCCCGGACAGGCGTATACGAGCAGTACTTC. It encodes CASSPPRTGVYEQYF.

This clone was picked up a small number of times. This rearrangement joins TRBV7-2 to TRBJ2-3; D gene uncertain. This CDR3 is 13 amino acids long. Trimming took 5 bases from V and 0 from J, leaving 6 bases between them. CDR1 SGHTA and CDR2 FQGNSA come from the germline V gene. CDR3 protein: CASSLASTDTQYF. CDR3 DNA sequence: TGTGCCAGCAGCCTCGCGAGCACAGATACGCAGTATTTT.

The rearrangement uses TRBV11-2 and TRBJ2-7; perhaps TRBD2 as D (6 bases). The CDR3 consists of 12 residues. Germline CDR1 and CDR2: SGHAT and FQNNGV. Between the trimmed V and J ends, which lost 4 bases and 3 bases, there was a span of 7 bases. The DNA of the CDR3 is TGTGCCAGCAGCTCCGGGAGCTACGAGCAGTACTTC. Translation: CASSSGSYEQYF.

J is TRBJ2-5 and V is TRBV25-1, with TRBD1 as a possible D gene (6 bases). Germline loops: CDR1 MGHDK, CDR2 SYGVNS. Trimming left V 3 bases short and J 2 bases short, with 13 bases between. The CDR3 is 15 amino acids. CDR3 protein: CASSEERTAQETQYF. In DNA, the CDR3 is TGTGCCAGCAGTGAGGAGCGGACAGCTCAAGAGACCCAGTACTTC.

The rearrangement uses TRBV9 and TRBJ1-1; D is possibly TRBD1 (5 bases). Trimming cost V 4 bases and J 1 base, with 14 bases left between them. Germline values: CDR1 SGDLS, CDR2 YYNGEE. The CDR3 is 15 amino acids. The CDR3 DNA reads TGTGCCAGCAGCCCGGACGGGACCTCGAACACTGAAGCTTTCTTT. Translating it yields CASSPDGTSNTEAFF.

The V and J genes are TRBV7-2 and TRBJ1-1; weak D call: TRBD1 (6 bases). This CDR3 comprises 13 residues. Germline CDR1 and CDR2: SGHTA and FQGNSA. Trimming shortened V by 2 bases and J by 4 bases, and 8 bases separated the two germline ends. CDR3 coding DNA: TGTGCCAGCAGCTTAACAGGGAGCACTGAAGCTTTCTTT. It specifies CASSLTGSTEAFF.

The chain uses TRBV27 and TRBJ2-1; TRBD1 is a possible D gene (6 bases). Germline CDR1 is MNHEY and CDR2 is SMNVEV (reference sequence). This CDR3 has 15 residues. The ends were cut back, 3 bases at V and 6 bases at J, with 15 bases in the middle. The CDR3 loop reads CASSFLWGPANEQFF. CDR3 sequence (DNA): TGTGCCAGCAGTTTTTTGTGGGGGCCGGCCAATGAGCAGTTCTTC.

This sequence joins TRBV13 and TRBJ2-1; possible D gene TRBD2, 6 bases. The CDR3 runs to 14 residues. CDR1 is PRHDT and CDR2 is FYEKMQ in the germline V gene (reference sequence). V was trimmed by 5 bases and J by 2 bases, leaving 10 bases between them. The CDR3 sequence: CASSPGSPYNEQFF. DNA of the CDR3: TGTGCCAGCAGCCCCGGGAGTCCCTACAATGAGCAGTTCTTC.